This TCR beta chain was recorded in a study of blood T cell repertoires in COVID-19. Study at large: In each case, the material was cDNA or gDNA derived from T cells, B-cell-depleted T cells, or PBMCs.

Per the original methods: Cell counts per sample came from amplifying reference gene primers. Clones were sequenced by immunoSEQ multiplex PCR, and TCRdb holds only the in-frame ones, with some missing. V and J calls and clone size are given by that table; D and trimming were obtained from the DNA. The top ten hold 1.5% to 2% of the sample, which has under 200,000 clones, 85% to 90% seen once. The CDR3 is made up of 14 amino acids. Germline CDR1 is LGHDT and CDR2 is YNNKEL (reference sequence). V was cut by 1 base and J by 0 bases, with 5 bases left in between. Sequencing was carried out using peripheral blood. The chain links TRBV3-1 (or the pseudogene TRBV3-2) to TRBJ2-3; D is unclear. The TCR originated in a man younger than 35 with active or convalescent COVID-19. DNA of the CDR3: TGTGCCAGCAGCCAAGTTCTGAGCACAGATACGCAGTATTTT. Translated: CASSQVLSTDTQYF.